Shown below are 21 T cell receptor beta chains from a single sample sequenced in a study of a mutant IDH1 vaccine in newly diagnosed glioma. Time point specified: baseline, week 1 (first vaccination visit). The treatment is: pre-vaccination baseline after standard-of-care therapy. Measured with immunoSEQ multiplex PCR; TCRdb has only the in-frame clones, and not every one. This table has about 54,000 clones, roughly 80% appearing once. The material sequenced was PBMCs, taken from a glioma patient treated with radiotherapy, temozolomide or both. These receptors were collected from a man younger than 30 with glioma.

The rearrangement joins TRBV7-9 to TRBJ1-2; D ambiguous. The germline V gene encodes CDR1 SEHNR and CDR2 FQNEAQ (reference sequence). The CDR3 runs to 14 residues. V was pared by 1 base and J by 0 bases, with 6 bases between. As DNA, the CDR3 is TGTGCCAGCAGCTTAGACACAGCTAACTATGGCTACACCTTC. Translated: CASSLDTANYGYTF.

The V call is TRBV9, the J call TRBJ2-2; the match to TRBD1 covers 8 bases. Germline assignment: CDR1 SGDLS and CDR2 YYNGEE. The CDR3 covers 15 residues. The V and J ends lost 1 base and 4 bases, in that order; junction bases with no gene match: 3. The CDR3 bases are TGTGCCAGCAGCGTAAACAGGGGGGCCACCGGGGAGCTGTTTTTT. Its translation is CASSVNRGATGELFF.

CDR3 in amino acids: CASSYTWDTSYEQYF. CDR3 coding DNA: TGTGCCAGCAGCTATACCTGGGACACTTCCTACGAGCAGTACTTC. V and J are TRBV14 and TRBJ2-7, with D possibly TRBD1 on 6 matching bases. This CDR3 comprises 15 residues. Trimming shortened V by 5 bases and J by 1 base, and 15 bases separated the two germline ends. Germline CDR1 is SGHDN and CDR2 is FVKESK.

The rearrangement links TRBV6-1 to TRBJ2-7; D possibly uses TRBD1 or TRBD2 (5 bases each). The CDR3 is 13 amino acids. Germline lookup yields CDR1 MNHNS and CDR2 SASEGT. Deletions cut 7 bases from V and 0 bases from J, with 10 bases between. CDR3 bases: TGTGCCAGCACCGAGGGGAACTCCTACGAGCAGTACTTC. Its translation is CASTEGNSYEQYF.

The chain couples TRBV29-1 to TRBJ1-1; 10 nucleotides agree with TRBD1. Germline values: CDR1 SQVTM, CDR2 ANQGSEA. V lost 5 bases, J lost 1 base, and 4 bases stayed unmatched. The CDR3 extends over 14 amino acids. CDR3 amino acids: CSVRQGARNTEAFF. CDR3 in DNA: TGCAGCGTTAGACAGGGGGCAAGGAACACTGAAGCTTTCTTT. Using reference TRBV29-1 and TRBJ1-1 for the parts outside the CDR3, the full variable domain is SAVISQKPSRDICQRGTSLTIQCQVDSQVTMMFWYRQQPGQSLTLIATANQGSEATYESGFVIDKFPISRPNLTFSTLTVSNMSPEDSSIYLCSVRQGARNTEAFFGQGTRLTVV.

The V gene is TRBV5-1, the J gene TRBJ2-1; 12 nucleotides line up with TRBD2. The V and J ends lost 2 bases and 8 bases, in that order; junction bases with no gene match: 5. Per the germline V gene, CDR1 is SGHRS and CDR2 is YFSETQ. The CDR3 length is 15 residues. Here the CDR3 reads CASSFTSGGSYEQFF. DNA for the CDR3: TGCGCCAGCAGCTTCACTAGCGGGGGGAGCTATGAGCAGTTCTTC.

The CDR3 reads CSAEVDYGYTF. The CDR3 region has the DNA TGCAGCGCGGAAGTGGACTATGGCTACACCTTC. The rearrangement uses TRBV29-1 and TRBJ1-2, with D hard to call. The germline CDR1 and CDR2 sequences are SQVTM and ANQGSEA. V was trimmed by 7 bases and J by 3 bases, leaving 9 bases between them. The length of the CDR3 is 11 residues. Combining the CDR3 with reference TRBV29-1 and TRBJ1-2 gives the whole variable domain SAVISQKPSRDICQRGTSLTIQCQVDSQVTMMFWYRQQPGQSLTLIATANQGSEATYESGFVIDKFPISRPNLTFSTLTVSNMSPEDSSIYLCSAEVDYGYTFGSGTRLTVV.

The chain employs TRBV15 and TRBJ2-2; possible D gene TRBD1, 6 bases. This CDR3 contains 15 residues. Germline V CDR1 and CDR2: LNHNV, YYDKDF (reference sequence). V was pared by 3 bases and J by 6 bases, with 14 bases between. CDR3 bases: TGTGCCACCAGCAGGAGGACAGCCCCCTCCGGGGAGCTGTTTTTT. This codes for CATSRRTAPSGELFF. Supplemented by reference TRBV15 and TRBJ2-2, the full variable domain reads DAMVIQNPRYQVTQFGKPVTLSCSQTLNHNVMYWYQQKSSQAPKLLFHYYDKDFNNEADTPDNFQSRRPNTSFCFLDIRSPGLGDTAMYLCATSRRTAPSGELFFGEGSRLTVL.

The chain carries TRBV5-1 and TRBJ1-4; a possible D gene is TRBD1 (5 bases). The CDR3 has 15 residues. Trimming removed 0 bases from V and 8 bases from J, with 14 bases in between. The germline CDR1 and CDR2 sequences are SGHRS and YFSETQ. For the CDR3, the DNA is TGCGCCAGCAGCTTGGCTGGGGCAGTGCCGGAAAAACTGTTTTTT. Translated: CASSLAGAVPEKLFF.

The chain is built from TRBV7-9 and TRBJ1-1, with TRBD1 matching 9 bases. The CDR3 loop spans 15 amino acids. After removal of 4 bases from V and 1 base from J, the junction contained 4 bases not matched to a gene. Germline-derived CDR1 and CDR2 are SEHNR and FQNEAQ (reference sequence). Here the CDR3 DNA reads TGTGCCAGCAGCTCTCGGGGACAGGGGAACACTGAAGCTTTCTTT. Protein: CASSSRGQGNTEAFF.

This clone was detected only once. The chain is built from TRBV4-1 and TRBJ1-2; D call uncertain. V gave up 0 bases and J gave up 0 bases, with 8 bases separating them. The CDR3 length is 15 residues. The V gene's germline CDR1 is MGHRA and CDR2 YSYEKL. CDR3 DNA: TGCGCCAGCAGCCAAGAGGGTTACTCTAACTATGGCTACACCTTC. Residues: CASSQEGYSNYGYTF.

This sequence joins TRBV27 and TRBJ2-5; 9 bases fit TRBD1. Trimming took 7 bases from V and 5 from J; bases not matched to a gene: 14. The CDR3 has 16 amino acids. Germline V gives CDR1 MNHEY, CDR2 SMNVEV (reference sequence). CDR3 nucleotides: TGTGCCAGCACCCCAGGACCGGGACAGGGCCGGGAGACCCAGTACTTC. Translating gives CASTPGPGQGRETQYF.

The genes are TRBV6-6 and TRBJ1-2, with TRBD1 matching 9 bases. V was clipped by 7 bases and J by 0 bases; unmatched bases: 6. Germline assignment: CDR1 MNHNY and CDR2 SVGAGI (reference sequence). The CDR3 loop spans 15 amino acids. The chain's CDR3 is CASKGGTGPNYGYTF. The CDR3 DNA reads TGTGCCAGCAAGGGCGGGACAGGGCCTAACTATGGCTACACCTTC.

The rearrangement links TRBV7-9 to TRBJ2-5; 9 bases line up with TRBD2. Looked up from germline, CDR1 is SEHNR and CDR2 is FQNEAQ (reference sequence). The CDR3 totals 16 residues. The V segment lost 1 base and the J segment 5 bases; nucleotides outside the gene matches: 8. The CDR3, as DNA: TGTGCCAGCAGCTTAGGGGGCAGCGGGAGGAGGGAGACCCAGTACTTC. It specifies CASSLGGSGRRETQYF.

The chain carries TRBV2 and TRBJ2-7; D possibly corresponds to TRBD1 (6 bases). There are 12 residues in the CDR3. Germline lookup yields CDR1 SNHLY and CDR2 FYNNEI. Between the trimmed V and J ends, which lost 7 bases and 7 bases, there was a span of 14 bases. DNA for the CDR3: TGTGCCAGCACCCTAGGGGGAGCGGAGCAGTACTTC. This gives the protein CASTLGGAEQYF.

A few counts support this clone. The gene calls are TRBV30 and TRBJ1-2; D is undetermined. The CDR3 has 13 residues. The ends were cut back, 0 bases at V and 6 bases at J, with 11 bases in the middle. Germline loops: CDR1 GTSNPN, CDR2 SVGIG (reference sequence). The CDR3 protein is CAWSVRAANGYTF. The DNA of the CDR3 is TGTGCCTGGAGTGTTCGGGCAGCCAATGGCTACACCTTC.

The V gene is TRBV30, the J gene TRBJ1-4, with TRBD1 as a possible D gene (6 bases). The germline gives CDR1 GTSNPN, CDR2 SVGIG (reference sequence). The V and J ends lost 0 bases and 5 bases respectively, with 13 bases between them. The CDR3 runs 15 residues. The DNA for the CDR3 is TGTGCCTGGAGTGTAGGTCTACAGGGAAATGAAAAACTGTTTTTT. Its protein product is CAWSVGLQGNEKLFF. The variable domain in full, completed from reference TRBV30 and TRBJ1-4, reads SQTIHQWPATLVQPVGSPLSLECTVEGTSNPNLYWYRQAAGRGLQLLFYSVGIGQISSEVPQNLSASRPQDRQFILSSKKLLLSDSGFYLCAWSVGLQGNEKLFFGSGTQLSVL.

V gene TRBV30 combines with J gene TRBJ1-1, with unresolved D. Germline V gives CDR1 GTSNPN, CDR2 SVGIG (reference sequence). The CDR3 has 14 residues. V was shortened by 0 bases and J by 9 bases, with 17 bases between the two germline ends. CDR3 in amino acids: CAWSVRQAEGKAFF. The CDR3, as DNA: TGTGCCTGGAGTGTAAGGCAGGCGGAAGGGAAAGCTTTCTTT.

This chain uses TRBV25-1 with TRBJ1-3; D is ambiguous. The germline gives CDR1 MGHDK, CDR2 SYGVNS. The CDR3 covers 16 residues. The V end was cut by 0 bases, the J end by 0 bases, with 9 bases between. As DNA, the CDR3 is TGTGCCAGCAGTGAATATTTGGGAAACTCTGGAAACACCATATATTTT. This translates into CASSEYLGNSGNTIYF.

The J gene is TRBJ2-1, the V gene TRBV15, with D perhaps TRBD1 or TRBD2 (5 bases each). CDR1 is LNHNV and CDR2 is YYDKDF in the germline V gene (reference sequence). CDR3 length: 13 amino acids. Trimming removed 3 bases from V and 6 bases from J, with 9 bases in between. This chain's CDR3 is CATSRGDLNEQFF. CDR3 nucleotides: TGTGCCACCAGCAGGGGGGACCTCAATGAGCAGTTCTTC.

V is TRBV5-1 and J is TRBJ2-6; D is ambiguous. The CDR3 is 17 residues long. The V gene lost 0 bases and the J gene lost 1 base, with 11 bases spanning the gap. CDR1 and CDR2 (germline): SGHRS, YFSETQ. CDR3 DNA: TGCGCCAGCAGCTTGGATGGCGTAGGGTCTGGGGCCAACGTCCTGACTTTC. Protein: CASSLDGVGSGANVLTF. Together with reference TRBV5-1 and TRBJ2-6, the CDR3 gives the full variable domain: KAGVTQTPRYLIKTRGQQVTLSCSPISGHRSVSWYQQTPGQGLQFLFEYFSETQRNKGNFPGRFSGRQFSNSRSEMNVSTLELGDSALYLCASSLDGVGSGANVLTFGAGSRLTVL.